A single sample is the source of the 28 T cell receptor beta chains below, sequenced in a study of PD-1 blockade in mismatch repair-deficient tumors. The repertoire was sequenced with immunoSEQ multiplex PCR; TCRdb's copy has only in-frame clones and lacks some. The data show fewer than 100,000 clones, with 81% seen just once and roughly 2.7% held by the top ten. The specimen comprised peripheral blood, sampled 12 weeks after starting pembrolizumab. All receptors come from an adult with mismatch repair-deficient cancer.

The rearrangement links TRBV28 to TRBJ2-3; no clear D. This CDR3 is built from 15 residues. The germline gives CDR1 MDHEN, CDR2 SYDVKM. V was clipped by 5 bases and J by 1 base, with 13 bases between them. The DNA of the CDR3 is TGTGCCAGCAGTCTAGACGGGTTGGGCACAGATACGCAGTATTTT. Its protein is CASSLDGLGTDTQYF. Full variable domain (remainder filled in from reference TRBV28 and TRBJ2-3): DVKVTQSSRYLVKRTGEKVFLECVQDMDHENMFWYRQDPGLGLRLIYFSYDVKMKEKGDIPEGYSVSREKKERFSLILESASTNQTSMYLCASSLDGLGTDTQYFGPGTRLTVL.

The CDR3 nucleotides read TGTGCCAGCAGCCCGGGACCCACCTTATTCGGTACAGATACGCAGTATTTT. Translation gives CASSPGPTLFGTDTQYF. The rearrangement links TRBV7-9 to TRBJ2-3; D tentatively fits TRBD1 or TRBD2 (5 bases each). V was pared by 5 bases and J by 3 bases, with 21 bases between. Germline CDR1 reads SEHNR; CDR2 reads FQNEAQ (reference sequence). This CDR3 comprises 17 residues.

This rearrangement joins TRBV21-1 to TRBJ2-3; the table's D call, TRBD2, has no DNA check behind it. TRBV21-1 is termed a pseudogene. The CDR3 is 15 amino acids. In DNA form, the CDR3 reads TGTGCCAGCAGTGCACTAGCGGGAAGCACAGATACGCAGTATTTT. This gives the protein CASSALAGSTDTQYF.

This clone was picked up one time. No DNA is shown, since the ends of the CDR3 on it are uncertain; the CDR3 is the one TCRdb lists. The chain uses TRBV27 and TRBJ1-1. CDR1 and CDR2 from the germline V gene are MNHEY and SMNVEV (reference sequence). The CDR3 comprises 15 residues, both ends counted. CDR3 sequence: CASSFSGPANTEAFF.

This clone was seen a single time. V is TRBV10-3 and J is TRBJ2-7; D is uncertain. V lost 3 bases, J lost 3 bases, and 15 bases lay in between. The CDR3 spans 15 residues. Germline V gives CDR1 ENHRY, CDR2 SYGVKD. The CDR3 nucleotides read TGTGCCATCAGTGACTTTCCGGTGGGCGACTACGAGCAGTACTTC. This sequence encodes CAISDFPVGDYEQYF.

The chain has TRBV7-9 and TRBJ2-6; no definite D call. This CDR3 has 16 residues. Trimming pared 1 base from V and 0 bases from J, leaving 7 bases between. Germline CDR1 SEHNR, CDR2 FQNEAQ (reference sequence). CDR3 amino acids: CASSLGLASGANVLTF. In nucleotides, the CDR3 is TGTGCCAGCAGCTTAGGTTTGGCCTCTGGGGCCAACGTCCTGACTTTC.

This clone was picked up one time. The chain couples TRBV9 to TRBJ2-1, with 10 bases fitting TRBD2. Looked up from germline, CDR1 is SGDLS and CDR2 is YYNGEE. With 4 bases clipped from V and 4 bases from J, the junction kept 5 bases outside the gene matches. The CDR3 extends over 15 amino acids. In DNA, the CDR3 is TGTGCCAGCAGCTTTGGACTAGCGGAGTACAATGAGCAGTTCTTC. This translates into CASSFGLAEYNEQFF. The whole variable domain, remainder taken from reference TRBV9 and TRBJ2-1, is DSGVTQTPKHLITATGQRVTLRCSPRSGDLSVYWYQQSLDQGLQFLIQYYNGEERAKGNILERFSAQQFPDLHSELNLSSLELGDSALYFCASSFGLAEYNEQFFGPGTRLTVL.

The chain couples TRBV19 to TRBJ2-7; 10 nucleotides line up with TRBD2. The CDR3 is made up of 15 amino acids. Germline values: CDR1 LNHDA, CDR2 SQIVND (reference sequence). V gave up 3 bases and J gave up 1 base; unmatched junction bases: 3. CDR3 sequence reads: CASSIEAGGSYEQYF. The CDR3 nucleotides are TGTGCCAGTAGTATCGAAGCGGGAGGGTCCTACGAGCAGTACTTC.

V and J are TRBV18 and TRBJ1-4; a weak D match, TRBD1 (6 bases). Germline V CDR1 and CDR2: KGHSH, LQKENI. The germline V and J ends were trimmed by 3 bases and 5 bases, with 13 bases remaining between them. This CDR3 spans 15 amino acids. The CDR3 protein is CASSPSGTFNEKLFF. Written as DNA, the CDR3 is TGTGCCAGCTCACCGTCCGGGACATTCAATGAAAAACTGTTTTTT.

This chain joins TRBV25-1 and TRBJ2-3; D gene unclear. V was pared by 1 base and J by 1 base, with 6 bases between. CDR3 length equals 14 residues. Germline V gene lookup returns CDR1 MGHDK and CDR2 SYGVNS. DNA for the CDR3: TGTGCCAGCAGTGAATGGAAAGGCACAGATACGCAGTATTTT. Translated, it gives CASSEWKGTDTQYF.

The rearrangement joins TRBV9 to TRBJ1-4; a weak D match, TRBD1 (6 bases). V lost 4 bases and J lost 0, with 16 bases in between. This CDR3 is 17 amino acids long. Germline assignment: CDR1 SGDLS and CDR2 YYNGEE. The CDR3 bases are TGTGCCAGCAGCCCCGGAGCAGGGGTGGCAACTAATGAAAAACTGTTTTTT. This translates into CASSPGAGVATNEKLFF.

For the CDR3, the DNA is TGTGCCAGCGGGGAGTCCCCCTACGAGCAGTACTTC. Translation: CASGESPYEQYF. The chain employs TRBV6-5 and TRBJ2-7, with D possibly TRBD2 on 5 matching bases. The CDR3 runs 12 residues. Per the germline V gene, CDR1 is MNHEY and CDR2 is SVGAGI. Trimming took off 8 bases at V and 2 bases at J, with 10 bases between the two ends.

This clone was found once. V gene TRBV2 combines with J gene TRBJ2-7; D unresolved. Trimming took off 10 bases at V and 5 bases at J, with 21 bases between the two ends. Germline values: CDR1 SNHLY, CDR2 FYNNEI. The CDR3 has 14 residues. The CDR3 sequence is CATALLLMSDEQYF. CDR3 DNA: TGTGCCACCGCCCTTTTGCTGATGAGCGACGAGCAGTACTTC.

The chain links TRBV29-1 to TRBJ2-7; no reliable D call. The CDR3 is 14 amino acids. Germline loops: CDR1 SQVTM, CDR2 ANQGSEA. The ends were cut back, 1 base at V and 3 bases at J, with 13 bases in the middle. The DNA for the CDR3 is TGCAGCGTTGAAGTAAATCACTATCGCTACGAGCAGTACTTC. This translates into CSVEVNHYRYEQYF.

There are a few counts of this clone. CDR3 in amino acids: CATSQDSYNEQFF. Here the CDR3 DNA reads TGTGCCACCAGCCAGGACTCATACAATGAGCAGTTCTTC. J is TRBJ2-1 and V is TRBV15, with a possible D match to TRBD2 (5 bases). V lost 5 bases and J 4 bases, leaving 9 bases between the germline ends. The CDR3 has 13 residues. The germline CDR1 and CDR2 sequences are LNHNV and YYDKDF (reference sequence).

The V call is TRBV6-4, the J call TRBJ2-7; the D gene is possibly TRBD1 (6 bases). CDR1 and CDR2 (germline): MRHNA, SNTAGT. This CDR3 is built from 16 residues. V dropped 4 bases and J dropped 3 bases, with 19 bases sitting between them. The CDR3 nucleotides read TGTGCCAGCAGTGCGGGGCGGACAGTTAGGAACTACGAGCAGTACTTC. Its translation is CASSAGRTVRNYEQYF.

The chain carries TRBV5-5 and TRBJ2-2, with D possibly matching TRBD2 (6 bases). The CDR3 is 16 residues long. V lost 3 bases, J lost 0 bases, and 12 bases lay in between. Germline loops: CDR1 SGHKS, CDR2 YYEKEE (reference sequence). The CDR3 region has the DNA TGTGCCAGCAGCTGGCGAGCGGGCACGAACACCGGGGAGCTGTTTTTT. Its translation: CASSWRAGTNTGELFF.

V and J are TRBV19 and TRBJ1-1; D is unresolved. This CDR3 has 14 residues. V dropped 6 bases and J dropped 6 bases, with 17 bases sitting between them. CDR1 and CDR2 (germline): LNHDA, SQIVND (reference sequence). The CDR3 sequence: CASSPGGFTAEAFF. As DNA, the CDR3 is TGTGCCAGTAGCCCCGGTGGGTTTACGGCTGAAGCTTTCTTT.

The chain has TRBV6-5 and TRBJ2-7; TRBD1 or TRBD2 may be the D gene (7 bases each). From germline, CDR1 is MNHEY and CDR2 SVGAGI. V dropped 6 bases and J dropped 0 bases, with 12 bases sitting between them. This CDR3 is 14 amino acids long. The CDR3 coding sequence is TGTGCCAGCAGACTCAGGGGGGGCTCCTACGAGCAGTACTTC. This translates into CASRLRGGSYEQYF.

The chain is built from TRBV4-3 and TRBJ2-1, with D perhaps matching TRBD2 (6 bases). Trimming removed 4 bases at V and 2 bases at J, with 15 bases between. Germline V gene data show CDR1 as LGHNA and CDR2 as YSLEER. The CDR3 totals 16 residues. In nucleotides, the CDR3 is TGCGCCAGCAGCCGCGACGCGGGGCTACCCTACAATGAGCAGTTCTTC. This gives the protein CASSRDAGLPYNEQFF.

This clone was seen a handful of times. This chain links TRBV9 with TRBJ2-3, with D perhaps matching TRBD2 (6 bases). Germline CDR1 SGDLS, CDR2 YYNGEE. The CDR3 sequence is 16 residues long. The V end was cut by 4 bases, the J end by 1 base, with 16 bases between. The CDR3 DNA reads TGTGCCAGCAGCTCCACCGGGGGTTGGGGCACAGATACGCAGTATTTT. Translated, it gives CASSSTGGWGTDTQYF.

This rearrangement joins TRBV11-3 to TRBJ2-7, with 12 nucleotides matching TRBD1. The CDR3 runs 14 residues. V gave up 1 base and J gave up 6 bases; unmatched junction bases: 1. Germline V lookup: CDR1 SGHNT, CDR2 YENEEA. CDR3 protein: CASSLAGQGAEQYF. CDR3 bases: TGTGCCAGCAGCTTAGCGGGACAGGGGGCCGAGCAGTACTTC.

The chain recombines TRBV5-1 with TRBJ2-1; D not certain. Trimming stripped 0 bases from V and 8 bases from J, with 9 bases between. The length of the CDR3 is 13 residues. Germline CDR1 is SGHRS and CDR2 is YFSETQ. The CDR3 DNA sequence: TGCGCCAGCAGCTTGGAAACGGCAGATGAGCAGTTCTTC. Its translation is CASSLETADEQFF.

The chain carries TRBV7-9 and TRBJ1-1; 7 positions agree with TRBD1. Germline V gene lookup returns CDR1 SEHNR and CDR2 FQNEAQ (reference sequence). The junction had 7 bases not matched to a gene; V was cut back by 5 bases and J by 10 bases. The CDR3 length is 12 residues. In nucleotides, the CDR3 is TGTGCCAGCAGCAGGACAGGCCTGGGAGCTTTCTTT. The encoded protein is CASSRTGLGAFF.

The V call is TRBV19, the J call TRBJ1-2, with unresolved D. The germline gives CDR1 LNHDA, CDR2 SQIVND (reference sequence). With 3 bases removed from V and 8 bases from J, the gap between germline ends came to 25 bases. This CDR3 has 17 residues. CDR3 in amino acids: CASSISAADQVSTGYTF. Written as DNA, the CDR3 is TGTGCCAGTAGTATTTCGGCGGCAGATCAGGTTTCGACGGGCTACACCTTC.

Worth noting for this clone: This CDR3 is also generated by other DNA sequences in the sample. The chain couples TRBV7-2 to TRBJ2-3; D is tentatively TRBD1 or TRBD2 (5 bases each). The V end was cut by 1 base, the J end by 4 bases, with 6 bases between. The CDR3 totals 13 residues. Germline CDR1 and CDR2: SGHTA and FQGNSA. CDR3 sequence reads: CASSLGGADTQYF. CDR3 nucleotides: TGTGCCAGCAGCTTAGGAGGGGCAGATACGCAGTATTTT.

This sequence joins TRBV27 and TRBJ1-1; possible D gene TRBD1, 6 bases. CDR3 length equals 13 residues. Germline CDR1 is MNHEY and CDR2 is SMNVEV (reference sequence). Trimming cost V 6 bases and J 0 bases, with 8 bases left between them. The CDR3 coding sequence is TGTGCCAGCAGGTACAGGGTGAACACTGAAGCTTTCTTT. This gives the protein CASRYRVNTEAFF.

The J gene is TRBJ1-5, the V gene TRBV29-1; 10 bases map to TRBD1. The CDR3 is 15 amino acids. Germline loops: CDR1 SQVTM, CDR2 ANQGSEA. J was trimmed by 3 bases and V by 3 bases; bases with no gene match: 5. CDR3: CSVDSGTGDNQPQHF. The CDR3 region has the DNA TGCAGCGTTGACAGCGGGACAGGGGACAATCAGCCCCAGCATTTT.